The text below deals with one TCR beta chain. What it recognizes is unknown. TCRdb called the 5' RACE reads again in MiXCR, with one record for every CDR3 protein. The data show more than 650,000 distinct CDR3 sequences, approximately 12% seen once. The sample comes from a study of CD8 T cells in ankylosing spondylitis. Findings and limits, study-wide: One TCR beta motif, made up of under ten highly homologous variants, appeared characteristic of ankylosing spondylitis blood. Disease-associated clones were CD8+ and fairly uncommon in peripheral blood.

This receptor was obtained from a male donor with ankylosing spondylitis. Sequencing was performed on blood, either unsorted or a sorted T cell fraction (not recorded which).

The CDR3 reads CASSRGPGNRSYNSPLHF. The CDR3 nucleotides read TGTGCCAGCAGCCGGGGCCCCGGGAACAGGTCCTATAATTCACCCCTCCACTTT. The rearrangement joins TRBV11-2 to TRBJ1-6, with D possibly matching TRBD1 (5 bases). Germline CDR1 and CDR2: SGHAT and FQNNGV. V was shortened by 5 bases and J by 1 base, with 18 bases between the two germline ends. This CDR3 has 18 residues.